Described below is a single T cell receptor (beta chain) sequence and its context. The antigen is undetermined. Its ends do not fully match the called genes, so a read error is possible. Patients were excluded for autoimmune disease history or systemic immunosuppression. Some clones are missing from TCRdb's copy, which holds only in-frame ones; the method was immunoSEQ multiplex PCR. The sample lists about 110,000 clones, approximately 90% occurring once. This CDR3 comprises 17 residues. Germline V gene data show CDR1 as ENHRY and CDR2 as SYGVKD. The sample comes from a study of OX40 agonist ivuxolimab in advanced cancers. Study at large: At 82.7% male, the cohort had a mean age of 60 years, ranging from about 20 to 79. Study-wide points: Among expanded peripheral T cells, antigen specificity went undetermined.

The rearrangement joins TRBV10-3 to TRBJ1-6; D perhaps matches TRBD1 (6 bases). This sequence originates from an adult with an advanced solid tumor such as melanoma, head and neck, liver or kidney cancer. The material sequenced was CD4+ or CD8+ T cells sorted from blood, taken in a trial of the OX40 agonist ivuxolimab. The CDR3 is CASSLSGGGFGNSPLHF. The DNA for the CDR3 is TGTGCCAGCAGTCTTTCTGGGGGGGGCTTTGGCAATTCACCCCTCCACTTT.